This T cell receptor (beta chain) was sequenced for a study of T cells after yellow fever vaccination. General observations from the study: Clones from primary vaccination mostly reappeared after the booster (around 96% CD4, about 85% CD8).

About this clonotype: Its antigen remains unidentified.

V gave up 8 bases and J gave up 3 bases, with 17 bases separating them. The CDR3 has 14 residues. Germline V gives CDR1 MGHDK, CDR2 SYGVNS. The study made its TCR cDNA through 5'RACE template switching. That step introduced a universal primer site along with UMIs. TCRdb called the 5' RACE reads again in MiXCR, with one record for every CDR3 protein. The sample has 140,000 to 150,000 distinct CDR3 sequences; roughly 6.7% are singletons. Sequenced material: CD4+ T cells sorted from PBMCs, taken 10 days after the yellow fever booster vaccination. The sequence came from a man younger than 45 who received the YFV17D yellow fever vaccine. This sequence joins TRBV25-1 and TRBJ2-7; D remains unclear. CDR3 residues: CASGPGAHNYEQYF. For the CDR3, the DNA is TGTGCCAGCGGCCCCGGAGCCCATAACTACGAGCAGTACTTC.